This T cell receptor beta chain was obtained from a study of CD8 T cells in Susac syndrome. Whole-study context: At the time of blood draw, patients with Susac syndrome were therapy-naive, receiving corticosteroids, or receiving intravenous immunoglobulin alone. Findings and limits, study-wide: The peak of CD8+ clonal expansion in Susac was seen in TEMRA cells and active patients.

Random hexamers served to reverse transcribe roughly 0.5 to 1 ug RNA. TCRdb used MiXCR to reprocess the immunoSEQ multiplex PCR reads, holding one entry per CDR3 protein. The repertoire holds roughly 86,000 distinct CDR3 sequences, approximately 96% seen once, with roughly 0.62% in the top ten. Of note for this clonotype: The antigen remains unidentified.

The CDR3 consists of 12 residues. V lost 5 bases to trimming and J lost 3 bases, with 8 bases between them. This TCR came from a human donor with Susac syndrome. The V gene is TRBV12-3 or TRBV12-4, the J gene TRBJ2-7; either TRBD1 or TRBD2 may fit D (5 bases each). Sequenced: CD8+ T cells from PBMCs. Here the CDR3 DNA reads TGTGCCAGCAGTCAGGGAGTCTACGAGCAGTACTTC. Amino acid sequence: CASSQGVYEQYF.